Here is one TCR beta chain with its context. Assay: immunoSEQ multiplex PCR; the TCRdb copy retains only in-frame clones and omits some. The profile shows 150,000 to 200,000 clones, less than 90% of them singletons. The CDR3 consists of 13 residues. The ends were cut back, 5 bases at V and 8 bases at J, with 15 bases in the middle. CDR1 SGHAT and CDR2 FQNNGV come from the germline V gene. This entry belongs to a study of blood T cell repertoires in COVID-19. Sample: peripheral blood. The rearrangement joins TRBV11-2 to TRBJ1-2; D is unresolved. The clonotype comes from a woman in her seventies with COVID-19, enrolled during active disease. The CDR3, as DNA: TGTGCCAGCAGCCCCTCGGTATTGAAGGGCTACACCTTC. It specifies CASSPSVLKGYTF.